Listed here are 5 T cell receptor beta chains from one sample, sequenced in a study of early T cells in non-severe SARS-CoV-2 infection (dated by TCRdb to the early 2020s). Receptor amplification or capture employed 5' RACE. Data came from a NextSeq 500. TCRdb applied fastp at Q25 and MiXCR to the public reads, then kept only in-frame beta chains. Here each entry gathers all rows of one CDR3 protein and keeps the most common genes and DNA. The sample yields 45,000 to 55,000 distinct CDR3 sequences; approximately 6.7% were counted once. In total, the top ten clones hold roughly 4% of the sample. Sequencing was performed on whole blood. The receptors were sampled from an adult who was a healthcare worker with PCR-confirmed SARS-CoV-2 infection or an uninfected control (not recorded which).

This sequence joins TRBV4-3 and TRBJ1-2; 9 positions match TRBD1. CDR3 length: 15 amino acids. V lost 1 base and J lost 4; bases outside the gene matches: 4. Germline V gene sequence: CDR1 LGHNA, CDR2 YSLEER. The CDR3 nucleotides are TGCGCCAGCAGCCAAGTCACAGGGGGCTCCTATGGCTACACCTTC. It encodes CASSQVTGGSYGYTF.

In regard to this clonotype: This clone may be a read error of a much larger clone one base away. The J gene is TRBJ1-4, the V gene TRBV20-1, with TRBD1 matching 7 bases. V shed 5 bases, J shed 10 bases, and the junction held 7 bases outside the gene matches. Germline-derived CDR1 and CDR2 are DFQATT and SNEGSKA (reference sequence). The CDR3 extends over 12 amino acids. The CDR3 loop is CSAWRGGVKLFF. CDR3 sequence (DNA): TGCAGTGCTTGGAGAGGGGGCGTAAAACTGTTTTTT.

This clonotype was recorded at least ten times. J is TRBJ1-3 and V is TRBV7-3; a possible D gene is TRBD1 (5 bases). V lost 5 bases and J 0 bases, leaving 14 bases between the germline ends. From germline, CDR1 is SGHTA and CDR2 FQGTGA. The CDR3 runs 16 residues. The CDR3 loop reads CASSPGPLFSGNTIYF. CDR3 DNA sequence: TGTGCCAGCAGCCCAGGGCCACTCTTCTCTGGAAACACCATATATTTT.

The chain combines TRBV9 with TRBJ2-3, with 7 bases that match TRBD2. The CDR3 covers 15 residues. V dropped 2 bases and J dropped 3; count of bases not matched to a gene: 6. Germline values: CDR1 SGDLS, CDR2 YYNGEE. The CDR3 DNA follows: TGTGCCAGCAGCGTGACTAGCTCAATTACAGATACGCAGTATTTT. As protein: CASSVTSSITDTQYF.

This clonotype occurred a few times. The rearrangement joins TRBV2 to TRBJ1-1, with unresolved D. V was trimmed by 4 bases and J by 1 base, leaving 16 bases between them. The CDR3 consists of 16 residues. Germline V gene data show CDR1 as SNHLY and CDR2 as FYNNEI. The CDR3 DNA reads TGTGCCAGCAGTGTTGGGTCTCTGAGAGGGAACACTGAAGCTTTCTTT. As protein: CASSVGSLRGNTEAFF.